This T cell receptor beta chain was sequenced during a study of blood T cell repertoires in COVID-19. About the research overall: Sample material is recorded as cDNA or gDNA derived from T cells, B-cell-depleted T cells, or PBMCs.

In the original analysis: From reference gene primer amplification, estimates of nucleated cell counts were derived. Sequencing used immunoSEQ multiplex PCR; TCRdb keeps in-frame clones, though not all of them. That table gives V, J and clone size, and the DNA gave D and trimming. Of about 170,000 clones listed, about 83% were seen once; the top ten hold 2.5% to 3%. The CDR3 totals 14 residues. Germline V lookup: CDR1 ENHRY, CDR2 SYGVKD. The trim removed 6 bases at V and 1 base at J, leaving 2 bases unmatched. Seattle-derived patients entered the study during active infection and were followed longitudinally.

This sequence originates from a woman older than 75 with COVID-19, enrolled during active disease. The chain recombines TRBV10-3 with TRBJ2-1; 8 nucleotides match TRBD2. The sample comprised peripheral blood. In DNA, the CDR3 is TGTGCCATCAGGACTAGCGTGTCCTACAATGAGCAGTTCTTC. Translation gives CAIRTSVSYNEQFF.